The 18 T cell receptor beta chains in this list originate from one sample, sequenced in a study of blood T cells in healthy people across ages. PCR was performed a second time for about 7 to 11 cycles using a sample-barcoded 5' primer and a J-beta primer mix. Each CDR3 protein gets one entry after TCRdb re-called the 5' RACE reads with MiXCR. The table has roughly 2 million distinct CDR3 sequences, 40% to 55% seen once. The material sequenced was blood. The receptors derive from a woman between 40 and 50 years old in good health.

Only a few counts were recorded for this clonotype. CDR3 protein: CSAKDRGVADTQYF. The CDR3 DNA follows: TGCAGCGCTAAAGACAGGGGAGTAGCAGATACGCAGTATTTT. V usage is TRBV29-1 and J usage is TRBJ2-3, with TRBD1 identical over 8 bases. J was trimmed by 4 bases and V by 7 bases; bases with no gene match: 10. From germline, CDR1 is SQVTM and CDR2 ANQGSEA. This CDR3 is 14 amino acids long.

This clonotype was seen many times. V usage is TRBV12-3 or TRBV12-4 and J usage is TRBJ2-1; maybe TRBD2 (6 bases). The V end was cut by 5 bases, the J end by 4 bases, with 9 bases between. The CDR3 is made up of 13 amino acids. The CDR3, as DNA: TGTGCCAGCAGTCCGGGACTTTACAATGAGCAGTTCTTC. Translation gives CASSPGLYNEQFF.

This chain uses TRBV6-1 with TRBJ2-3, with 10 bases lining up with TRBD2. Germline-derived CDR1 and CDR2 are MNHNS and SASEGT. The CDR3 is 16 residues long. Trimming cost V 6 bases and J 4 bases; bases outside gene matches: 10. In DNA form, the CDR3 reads TGTGCCAGCAGAAGAACAGCGGGGGGGCCATCAGATACGCAGTATTTT. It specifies CASRRTAGGPSDTQYF.

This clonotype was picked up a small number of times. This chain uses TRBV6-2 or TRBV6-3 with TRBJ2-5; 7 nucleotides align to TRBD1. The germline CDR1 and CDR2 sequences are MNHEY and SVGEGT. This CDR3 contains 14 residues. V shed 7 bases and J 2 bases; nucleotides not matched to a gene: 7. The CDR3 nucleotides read TGTGCCAGCATCTCCGACAGGGCTCAAGAGACCCAGTACTTC. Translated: CASISDRAQETQYF.

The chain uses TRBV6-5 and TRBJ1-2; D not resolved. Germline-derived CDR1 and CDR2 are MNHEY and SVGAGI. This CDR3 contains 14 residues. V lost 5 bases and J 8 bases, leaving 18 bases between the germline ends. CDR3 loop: CASSADEAVGGYTF. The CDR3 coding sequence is TGTGCCAGCAGTGCAGACGAGGCCGTCGGGGGCTACACCTTC.

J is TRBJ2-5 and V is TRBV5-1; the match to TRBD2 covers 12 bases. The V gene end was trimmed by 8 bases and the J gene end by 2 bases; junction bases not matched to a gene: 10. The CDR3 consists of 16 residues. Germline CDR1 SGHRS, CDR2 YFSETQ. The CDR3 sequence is CARSTSGGRNQETQYF. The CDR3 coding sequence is TGCGCCAGGTCGACTAGCGGGGGCCGAAATCAAGAGACCCAGTACTTC. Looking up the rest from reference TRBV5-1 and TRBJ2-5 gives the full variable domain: KAGVTQTPRYLIKTRGQQVTLSCSPISGHRSVSWYQQTPGQGLQFLFEYFSETQRNKGNFPGRFSGRQFSNSRSEMNVSTLELGDSALYLCARSTSGGRNQETQYFGPGTRLLVL.

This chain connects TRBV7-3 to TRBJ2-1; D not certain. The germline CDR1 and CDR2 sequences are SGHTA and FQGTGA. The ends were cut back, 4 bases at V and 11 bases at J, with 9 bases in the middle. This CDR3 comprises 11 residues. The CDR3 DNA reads TGTGCCAGCAGCTCAGGACGGCAGCAGTTCTTC. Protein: CASSSGRQQFF.

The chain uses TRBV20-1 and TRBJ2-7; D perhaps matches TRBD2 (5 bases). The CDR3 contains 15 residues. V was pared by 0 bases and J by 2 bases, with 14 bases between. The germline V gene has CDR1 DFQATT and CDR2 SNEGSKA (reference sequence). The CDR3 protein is CSARDPSGTTYEQYF. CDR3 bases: TGCAGTGCTAGAGATCCCAGCGGCACTACCTACGAGCAGTACTTC.

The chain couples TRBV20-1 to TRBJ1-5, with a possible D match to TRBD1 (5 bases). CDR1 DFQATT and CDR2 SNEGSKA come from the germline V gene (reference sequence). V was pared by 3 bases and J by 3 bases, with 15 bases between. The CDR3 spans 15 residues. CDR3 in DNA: TGCAGTGCTAGTGGGGCTCGGACGAACAATCAGCCCCAGCATTTT. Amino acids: CSASGARTNNQPQHF.

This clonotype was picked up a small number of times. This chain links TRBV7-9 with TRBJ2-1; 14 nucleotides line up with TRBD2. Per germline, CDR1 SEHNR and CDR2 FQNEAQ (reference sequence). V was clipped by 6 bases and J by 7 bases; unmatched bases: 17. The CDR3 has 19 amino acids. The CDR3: CASSSGLAGGVRGWNEQFF. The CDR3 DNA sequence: TGTGCCAGCAGTTCTGGACTAGCGGGGGGCGTACGGGGGTGGAATGAGCAGTTCTTC.

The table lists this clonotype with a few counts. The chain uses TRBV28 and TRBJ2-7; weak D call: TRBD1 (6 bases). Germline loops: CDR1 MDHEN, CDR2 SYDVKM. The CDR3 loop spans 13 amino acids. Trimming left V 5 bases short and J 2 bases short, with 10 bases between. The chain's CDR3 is CASSADRTYEQYF. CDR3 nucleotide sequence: TGTGCCAGCAGTGCTGACAGGACCTACGAGCAGTACTTC. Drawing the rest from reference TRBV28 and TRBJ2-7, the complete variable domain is DVKVTQSSRYLVKRTGEKVFLECVQDMDHENMFWYRQDPGLGLRLIYFSYDVKMKEKGDIPEGYSVSREKKERFSLILESASTNQTSMYLCASSADRTYEQYFGPGTRLTVT.

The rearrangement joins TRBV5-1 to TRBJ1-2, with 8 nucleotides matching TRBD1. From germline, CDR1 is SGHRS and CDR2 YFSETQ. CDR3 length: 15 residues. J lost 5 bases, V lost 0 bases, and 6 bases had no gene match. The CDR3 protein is CASSLATGEVYGYTF. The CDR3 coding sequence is TGCGCCAGCAGCTTGGCGACAGGGGAGGTGTATGGCTACACCTTC. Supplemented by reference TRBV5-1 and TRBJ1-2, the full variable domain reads KAGVTQTPRYLIKTRGQQVTLSCSPISGHRSVSWYQQTPGQGLQFLFEYFSETQRNKGNFPGRFSGRQFSNSRSEMNVSTLELGDSALYLCASSLATGEVYGYTFGSGTRLTVV.

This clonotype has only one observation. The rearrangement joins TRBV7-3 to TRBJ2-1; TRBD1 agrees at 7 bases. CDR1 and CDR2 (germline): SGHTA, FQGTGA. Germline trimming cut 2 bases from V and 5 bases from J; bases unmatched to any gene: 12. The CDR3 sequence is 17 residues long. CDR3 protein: CASSLSGEQGLDNEQFF. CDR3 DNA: TGTGCCAGCAGCTTATCCGGGGAACAGGGGCTCGACAATGAGCAGTTCTTC. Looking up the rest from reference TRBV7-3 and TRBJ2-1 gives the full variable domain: GAGVSQTPSNKVTEKGKYVELRCDPISGHTALYWYRQSLGQGPEFLIYFQGTGAADDSGLPNDRFFAVRPEGSVSTLKIQRTERGDSAVYLCASSLSGEQGLDNEQFFGPGTRLTVL.

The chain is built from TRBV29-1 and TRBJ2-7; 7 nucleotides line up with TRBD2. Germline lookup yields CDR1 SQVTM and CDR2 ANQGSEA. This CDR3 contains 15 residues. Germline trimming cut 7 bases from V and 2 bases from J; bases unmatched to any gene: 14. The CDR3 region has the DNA TGCAGCGGAACCATGGGAGCGGGGAAAACCTACGAGCAGTACTTC. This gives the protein CSGTMGAGKTYEQYF.

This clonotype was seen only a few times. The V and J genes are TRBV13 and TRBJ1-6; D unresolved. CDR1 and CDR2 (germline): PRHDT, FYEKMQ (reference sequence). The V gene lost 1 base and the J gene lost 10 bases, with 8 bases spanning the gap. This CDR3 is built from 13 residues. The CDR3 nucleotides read TGTGCCAGCAGCTTAGCCCGCGGATCACCCCTCCACTTT. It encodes CASSLARGSPLHF.

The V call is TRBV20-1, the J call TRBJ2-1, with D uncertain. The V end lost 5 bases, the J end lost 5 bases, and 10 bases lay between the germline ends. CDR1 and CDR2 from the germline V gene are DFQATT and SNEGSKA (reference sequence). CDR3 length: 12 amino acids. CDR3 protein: CSASKSHNEQFF. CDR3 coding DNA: TGCAGTGCTTCCAAATCACACAATGAGCAGTTCTTC.

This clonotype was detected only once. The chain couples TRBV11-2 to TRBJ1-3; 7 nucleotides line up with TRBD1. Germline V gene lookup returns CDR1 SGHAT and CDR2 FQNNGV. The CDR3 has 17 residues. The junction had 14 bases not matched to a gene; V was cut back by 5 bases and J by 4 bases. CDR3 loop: CASSQKQGSMAGNTIYF. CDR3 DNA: TGTGCCAGCAGCCAGAAACAGGGGTCTATGGCGGGAAACACCATATATTTT. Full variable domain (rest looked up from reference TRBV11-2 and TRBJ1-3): EAGVAQSPRYKIIEKRQSVAFWCNPISGHATLYWYQQILGQGPKLLIQFQNNGVVDDSQLPKDRFSAERLKGVDSTLKIQPAKLEDSAVYLCASSQKQGSMAGNTIYFGEGSWLTVV.

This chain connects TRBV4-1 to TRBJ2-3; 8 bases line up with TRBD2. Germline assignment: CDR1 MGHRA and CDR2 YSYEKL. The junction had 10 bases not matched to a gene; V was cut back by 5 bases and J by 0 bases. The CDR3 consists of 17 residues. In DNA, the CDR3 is TGCGCCAGCAGCAAAGGTTTCGGGGGGGTTAGCACAGATACGCAGTATTTT. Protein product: CASSKGFGGVSTDTQYF.